This passage covers 20 T cell receptor beta chains from one sample sequenced in a study of CD8 T cells in Susac syndrome. A quantity of about 0.45 to 1 ug RNA underwent reverse transcription using random hexamers. TCRdb ran MiXCR on the immunoSEQ multiplex PCR reads and lists one entry per CDR3 protein. The profile shows under 200,000 distinct CDR3 sequences, over 85% of them singletons. Sequences were obtained from CD4+ T cells from PBMCs. These receptors all stem from a human donor in good health.

The J gene is TRBJ2-7, the V gene TRBV28, with a tentative D call TRBD2 (5 bases). The length of the CDR3 is 16 residues. Trimming pared 2 bases from V and 3 bases from J, leaving 17 bases between. CDR1 and CDR2 (germline): MDHEN, SYDVKM. CDR3 amino acids: CASSLGLGGPHYEQYV. The CDR3 region has the DNA TGTGCCAGCAGTTTAGGCCTCGGCGGGCCCCACTACGAGCAGTACGTC.

The chain links TRBV5-4 to TRBJ2-5, with D possibly being TRBD1 or TRBD2 (5 bases each). Germline values: CDR1 SGHNT, CDR2 YYREEE (reference sequence). This CDR3 is 16 amino acids long. Between the trimmed V and J ends, which lost 4 bases and 6 bases, there was a span of 22 bases. CDR3 DNA sequence: TGTGCCAGCAGCCCACCGGGACCGCGTTCGGAAAAGACCCAGTACTTC. This gives the protein CASSPPGPRSEKTQYF.

The chain carries TRBV7-9 and TRBJ2-3, with 7 bases identical to TRBD2. The V gene's germline CDR1 is SEHNR and CDR2 FQNEAQ (reference sequence). Trimming cost V 5 bases and J 1 base; bases outside gene matches: 18. The CDR3 is 19 residues long. The CDR3 spells CASSPGGLATEIGTDTQYF. DNA of the CDR3: TGTGCCAGCAGCCCGGGGGGACTTGCCACGGAAATTGGCACAGATACGCAGTATTTT.

The chain has TRBV2 and TRBJ2-4; either TRBD1 or TRBD2 may fit D (5 bases each). Trimming took off 2 bases at V and 2 bases at J, with 10 bases between the two ends. This CDR3 has 15 amino acids. CDR1 is SNHLY, CDR2 FYNNEI, per germline. The CDR3 loop reads CASSERGFSKNIQYF. The CDR3 coding sequence is TGTGCCAGCAGTGAACGGGGCTTTTCCAAAAACATTCAGTACTTC.

The CDR3 loop reads CASSLRQATNSPLHF. The CDR3 DNA reads as TGCGCCAGCAGCCTCCGACAGGCGACTAATTCACCCCTCCACTTT. The chain recombines TRBV5-1 with TRBJ1-6; D is possibly TRBD1 (6 bases). Trimming removed 4 bases from V and 6 bases from J, with 14 bases in between. CDR3 length: 15 amino acids. Germline CDR1 and CDR2: SGHRS and YFSETQ.

The rearrangement links TRBV6-5 to TRBJ1-1; TRBD1 matches at 7 bases. Germline-derived CDR1 and CDR2 are MNHEY and SVGAGI. This CDR3 has 14 amino acids. V lost 7 bases and J lost 1; bases outside the gene matches: 6. The CDR3 DNA reads as TGTGCCAGCAAAAGGGGGCGAGGGAACACTGAAGCTTTCTTT. It is translated as CASKRGRGNTEAFF.

This clonotype was seen once. V and J are TRBV9 and TRBJ2-1; TRBD2 is a possible D gene (7 bases). V was shortened by 0 bases and J by 2 bases, with 12 bases between the two germline ends. The CDR3 consists of 16 residues. Germline lookup yields CDR1 SGDLS and CDR2 YYNGEE. CDR3 loop: CASSVDPGGTYNEQFF. CDR3 in DNA: TGTGCCAGCAGCGTAGATCCGGGGGGCACCTACAATGAGCAGTTCTTC. Full variable domain (outside the CDR3, taken from reference TRBV9 and TRBJ2-1): DSGVTQTPKHLITATGQRVTLRCSPRSGDLSVYWYQQSLDQGLQFLIQYYNGEERAKGNILERFSAQQFPDLHSELNLSSLELGDSALYFCASSVDPGGTYNEQFFGPGTRLTVL.

This chain links TRBV5-1 with TRBJ2-1; D is uncertain. The V end was cut by 0 bases, the J end by 6 bases, with 13 bases between. The germline V gene has CDR1 SGHRS and CDR2 YFSETQ. This CDR3 has 15 amino acids. The CDR3 reads CASSLEPGGSNEQFF. The DNA for the CDR3 is TGCGCCAGCAGCTTGGAACCGGGTGGGTCCAATGAGCAGTTCTTC.

This chain joins TRBV7-9 and TRBJ1-1; D is possibly TRBD1 (5 bases). CDR3 size: 14 residues. Germline CDR1 reads SEHNR; CDR2 reads FQNEAQ (reference sequence). The V end lost 1 base, the J end lost 2 bases, and 8 bases lay between the germline ends. In nucleotides, the CDR3 is TGTGCCAGCAGCTTAGGGGGGTTCAACACTGAAGCTTTCTTT. Protein sequence: CASSLGGFNTEAFF.

The chain carries TRBV12-3 or TRBV12-4 and TRBJ2-5; 11 bases line up with TRBD1. Trimming cost V 5 bases and J 3 bases; bases outside gene matches: 8. This CDR3 spans 16 amino acids. CDR3 DNA: TGTGCCAGCAGTCCACCATGGACAGGGGGCGAAGAGACCCAGTACTTC. It codes for CASSPPWTGGEETQYF.

The chain couples TRBV30 to TRBJ1-1; TRBD1 matches at 7 bases. The germline CDR1 and CDR2 sequences are GTSNPN and SVGIG (reference sequence). CDR3 length: 14 residues. V dropped 2 bases and J dropped 11; count of bases not matched to a gene: 14. The CDR3 loop is CAWSSRPGRGQAFF. The CDR3 bases are TGTGCCTGGAGTTCCCGCCCGGGCAGGGGACAGGCTTTCTTT.

This chain connects TRBV28 to TRBJ2-1, with no clear D. This CDR3 has 11 amino acids. Germline lookup yields CDR1 MDHEN and CDR2 SYDVKM. V lost 5 bases and J lost 8, with 7 bases in between. The CDR3 here is CASSPFHEQFF. CDR3 bases: TGTGCCAGCAGTCCTTTCCATGAGCAGTTCTTC.

This clonotype turned up a few times. The genes are TRBV3-1 and TRBJ2-7; a weak D match, TRBD1 (6 bases). Germline V gene data show CDR1 as LGHDT and CDR2 as YNNKEL (reference sequence). Trimming removed 3 bases at V and 1 base at J, with 7 bases between. CDR3 size: 13 residues. CDR3 DNA: TGTGCCAGCAGCCAGGGGACATCCTACGAGCAGTACTTC. The encoded protein is CASSQGTSYEQYF.

This clonotype was detected once. The V and J genes are TRBV9 and TRBJ2-5, with 10 bases that match TRBD2. The J segment lost 7 bases and the V segment lost 4 bases, leaving 10 bases of the junction unmatched. The CDR3 contains 15 residues. Germline V gene data show CDR1 as SGDLS and CDR2 as YYNGEE. The CDR3 sequence is CASSPSSGGIGTQYF. In nucleotides, the CDR3 is TGTGCCAGCAGCCCCTCTAGCGGGGGTATCGGGACCCAGTACTTC.

V is TRBV6-5 and J is TRBJ2-1; D is unresolved. Looked up from germline, CDR1 is MNHEY and CDR2 is SVGAGI. The CDR3 is 12 residues long. Trimming removed 11 bases from V and 7 bases from J, with 15 bases in between. CDR3 region: CASFGPFNEQFF. The CDR3 DNA follows: TGTGCCTCCTTTGGGCCATTTAATGAGCAGTTCTTC.

This clonotype has just a few counts. This rearrangement joins TRBV13 to TRBJ2-7; no clear D. In germline, CDR1 is PRHDT, CDR2 FYEKMQ (reference sequence). The CDR3 totals 17 residues. V was shortened by 0 bases and J by 1 base, with 16 bases between the two germline ends. DNA of the CDR3: TGTGCCAGCAGCTTAGGAGCAGGCGCAGCGTTTTCCTACGAGCAGTACTTC. It specifies CASSLGAGAAFSYEQYF.

The CDR3 DNA reads as TGTGCCAGCAGCTTAATCGGGGGCTCGCAAGAGACCCAGTACTTC. Translation: CASSLIGGSQETQYF. V gene TRBV11-2 combines with J gene TRBJ2-5; either TRBD1 or TRBD2 may fit D (6 bases each). Germline assignment: CDR1 SGHAT and CDR2 FQNNGV. The CDR3 length is 15 residues. Between the trimmed V and J ends, which lost 2 bases and 2 bases, there was a span of 12 bases.

V and J are TRBV7-9 and TRBJ2-1; TRBD2 is a possible D gene (7 bases). With 5 bases removed from V and 8 bases from J, the gap between germline ends came to 28 bases. The germline gives CDR1 SEHNR, CDR2 FQNEAQ (reference sequence). This CDR3 has 18 residues. Here the CDR3 DNA reads TGTGCCAGCAGCCCGACGAAGGGGGGGGGCAGGGTGAACCATGAGCAGTTCTTC. Its protein product is CASSPTKGGGRVNHEQFF.

The chain joins TRBV29-1 to TRBJ2-5; no reliable D call. CDR1 and CDR2 (germline): SQVTM, ANQGSEA. Trimming left V 4 bases short and J 4 bases short, with 7 bases between. The CDR3 covers 11 residues. CDR3 region: CSVVPSETQYF. The CDR3 region has the DNA TGCAGCGTTGTACCGTCAGAGACCCAGTACTTC.

The V and J genes are TRBV5-1 and TRBJ1-1; D gene unclear. V was cut by 4 bases and J by 4 bases, with 8 bases left in between. Germline values: CDR1 SGHRS, CDR2 YFSETQ. The CDR3 contains 12 residues. The CDR3, as DNA: TGCGCCAGCAGCCAACAGCCCACTGAAGCTTTCTTT. It translates to CASSQQPTEAFF.